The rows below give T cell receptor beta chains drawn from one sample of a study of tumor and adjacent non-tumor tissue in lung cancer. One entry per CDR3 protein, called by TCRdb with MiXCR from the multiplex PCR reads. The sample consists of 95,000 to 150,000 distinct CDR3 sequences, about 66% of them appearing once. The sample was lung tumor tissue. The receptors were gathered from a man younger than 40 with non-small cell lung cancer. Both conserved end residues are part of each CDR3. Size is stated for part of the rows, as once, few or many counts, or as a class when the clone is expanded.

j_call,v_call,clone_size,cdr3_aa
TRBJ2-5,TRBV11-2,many,CASSFYGGRAVETQYF
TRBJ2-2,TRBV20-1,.,CNASRGLTIANTGELFF
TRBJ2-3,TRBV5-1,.,CASSLAGQGCTDTQYF
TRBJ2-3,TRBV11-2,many,CASSPDQSGTDTQYF
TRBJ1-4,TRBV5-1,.,CGSSPGQTEKLFF
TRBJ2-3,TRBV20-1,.,CSASDPNEFVSTDTQYF
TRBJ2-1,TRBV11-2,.,CASSLHRGRESWNEQFF
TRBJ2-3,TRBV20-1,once,CNAIGLGGGTDTQYF
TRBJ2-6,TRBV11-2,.,CANSLVAQRSGANVLTF
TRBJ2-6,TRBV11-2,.,CARSLGAGSWANVLTF
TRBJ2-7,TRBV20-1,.,CSARTNGYEQYF
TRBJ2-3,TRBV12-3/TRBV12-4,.,CTSSQQQGQEFTDTQYF
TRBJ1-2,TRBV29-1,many,CSGVFTGLYTF
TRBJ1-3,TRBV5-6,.,CASSPDSFSSGNTIYF
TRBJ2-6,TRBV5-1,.,CASSINSGGWTGANVLTF
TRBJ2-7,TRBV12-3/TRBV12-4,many,CASRGQGASYEQYF
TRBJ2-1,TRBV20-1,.,CRASGGLAGVSSYNEQFF
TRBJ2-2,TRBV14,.,CVSSPMGVFLTGELFF
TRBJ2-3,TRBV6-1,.,CASNEPGSDTQYF
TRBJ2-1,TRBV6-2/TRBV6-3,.,CASSYSAGQGYLSSYNEPYF
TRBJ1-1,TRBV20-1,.,CSPRVQGQGAPLF
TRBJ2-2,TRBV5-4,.,CASSPGLARNTGKLFF
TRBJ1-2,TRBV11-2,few,CANSLSDYGYTF
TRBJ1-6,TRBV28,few,CASNRDNSPLHF
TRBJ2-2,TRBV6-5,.,CASSYSSGGGAGELFF
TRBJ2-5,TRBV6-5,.,CASSLDGAQETQYF
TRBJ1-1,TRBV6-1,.,CANSPRTGVDTEASF
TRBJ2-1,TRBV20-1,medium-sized,CSARTAGRRNEQFF
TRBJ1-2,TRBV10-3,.,CAITQTGFYGYTF
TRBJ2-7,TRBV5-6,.,CASSPRLSLQQYF
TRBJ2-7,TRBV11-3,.,CASSLSLCAGTGDEQYF
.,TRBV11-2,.,CASNLEVGQPQYF
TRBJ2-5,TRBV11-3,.,CASIEAGGQETQYF
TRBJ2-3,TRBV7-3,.,CASSLLAGGFADTQYF
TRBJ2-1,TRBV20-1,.,CGARVGRQSYNEQFF
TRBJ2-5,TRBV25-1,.,CTSSPPEGTQYF
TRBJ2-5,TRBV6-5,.,CASSARLGTGVWETQHF
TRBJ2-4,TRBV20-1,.,CSAPKQRSGAKIIQYF
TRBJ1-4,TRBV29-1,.,CSIEDGGSGEKLFF
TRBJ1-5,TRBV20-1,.,CSAGGGASNQPRHF
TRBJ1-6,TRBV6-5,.,CASSYGGAGLNSPLHF
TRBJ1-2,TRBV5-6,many,CASSLDPGTDYGYTF
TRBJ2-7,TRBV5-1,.,CASSSLGGGTGEQYF
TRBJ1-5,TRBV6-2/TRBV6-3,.,CASSYSYSPQRQHF
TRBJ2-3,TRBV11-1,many,CASSLKGRTDTQYF
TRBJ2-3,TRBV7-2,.,CTSSLLKGSDTQYF
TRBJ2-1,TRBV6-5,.,CAGSTPGLVIEQLF
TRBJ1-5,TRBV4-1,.,CANSQDLGSNQPQHF